This T cell receptor beta chain was found in a study of shared clonotypes between healthy human individuals. Whole-study results and caveats: Sampling included only blood; tissue repertoires likely differ.

Replicate PCRs run on unsorted PBMC used 300 ng DNA, which was 31,000 or so T cell genomes. Sequencing was performed with immunoSEQ multiplex PCR; in TCRdb, only in-frame clones are kept and a portion is missing. Of about 460,000 clones in the sample, around 77% are singletons; the top ten hold more than 10%. A word on this clone: The target antigen is unknown.

In germline, CDR1 is SNHLY, CDR2 FYNNEI. The CDR3 totals 12 residues. The J segment lost 7 bases and the V segment lost 8 bases, leaving 8 bases of the junction unmatched. Only Caucasian adults living in Nashville, Tennessee made up the donor group. Genomic DNA of unsorted samples came from approximately 100 million PBMCs. J is TRBJ2-7 and V is TRBV2; TRBD1 matches at 7 bases. Sequenced material: PBMCs. The TCR comes from a woman in her forties in good health. Some clones in this sample may be carry-over from other donors' samples. The CDR3 here is CASVKGAREQYF. The CDR3 region has the DNA TGTGCCAGCGTAAAGGGGGCTCGAGAGCAGTACTTC. Together with reference TRBV2 and TRBJ2-7, the CDR3 gives the full variable domain: EPEVTQTPSHQVTQMGQEVILRCVPISNHLYFYWYRQILGQKVEFLVSFYNNEISEKSEIFDDQFSVERPDGSNFTLKIRSTKLEDSAMYFCASVKGAREQYFGPGTRLTVT.